A selection of T cell receptor beta chains follows, all from one sample in a study of blood T cell repertoires in COVID-19. The data were produced by immunoSEQ multiplex PCR, yet TCRdb's version contains in-frame clones alone and is incomplete. The sample has 90,000 to 150,000 clones; 65% to 90% are singletons. Sequencing input: peripheral blood. These receptors came from a man older than 75 with acute or convalescent COVID-19. CDR3s include the opening cysteine and the closing phenylalanine or tryptophan. The D gene is left open where the match is weak. Size tells how often a clone was seen (once, few, many) or the class of an expanded clone, and some rows leave it out.

cdr3_aa cdr3_nt j_call cdr3_length d_call clone_size v_call
CATSDTGLLGHEQFF TGTGCCACCAGTGATACGGGACTATTGGGTCATGAGCAGTTCTTC TRBJ2-1 15 TRBD2 . TRBV24-1
CAISAKGDSNQPQHF TGTGCCATCAGTGCGAAGGGGGATAGCAATCAGCCCCAGCATTTT TRBJ1-5 15 . . TRBV10-3
CASSFEREARENEQFF TGTGCCAGCAGCTTCGAGCGGGAGGCTCGGGAAAATGAGCAGTTCTTC TRBJ2-1 16 TRBD2 . TRBV5-5
CASSPDWSTDTQYF TGCGCCAGCAGCCCGGACTGGAGCACAGATACGCAGTATTTT TRBJ2-3 14 . . TRBV5-1
CASSVDIGTYGYTF TGTGCCAGCTCAGTGGACATCGGAACCTATGGCTACACCTTC TRBJ1-2 14 . . TRBV18
CASSHARLAGALLQQFF TGTGCCAGCAGTCACGCAAGACTAGCGGGGGCACTCCTACAGCAGTTCTTC TRBJ2-1 17 TRBD2 . TRBV5-6
CAGDRGGNQPQHF TGTGCCGGAGACAGGGGCGGCAATCAGCCCCAGCATTTT TRBJ1-5 13 TRBD1 . TRBV19
CASSLIGLASPYEQYF TGTGCCAGCAGCTTGATAGGACTAGCGAGTCCCTACGAGCAGTACTTC TRBJ2-7 16 TRBD2 . TRBV5-6
CASSLGVGAEETQYF TGTGCCAGCAGCTTAGGAGTTGGGGCAGAAGAGACCCAGTACTTC TRBJ2-5 15 . . TRBV7-9
CASSAQPGVSLVGYTF TGTGCCAGCAGCGCCCAGCCGGGAGTGAGTTTAGTCGGCTACACCTTC TRBJ1-2 16 . . TRBV9
CASSPEGEGNEQFF TGTGCCAGCAGCCCAGAGGGGGAGGGAAATGAGCAGTTCTTC TRBJ2-1 14 . once TRBV4-2
CSVKTPRLDTGELFF TGCAGCGTTAAAACCCCCCGACTGGACACCGGGGAGCTGTTTTTT TRBJ2-2 15 . . TRBV29-1
CASSQLAGADGYTF TGTGCCAGCAGCCAACTAGCAGGGGCTGACGGCTACACCTTC TRBJ1-2 14 . few TRBV14
CASRGTGTNTEAFF TGTGCCAGCAGGGGGACAGGAACGAACACTGAAGCTTTCTTT TRBJ1-1 14 TRBD1 . TRBV28
CASSRAGYIEAFF TGTGCCAGCTCACGGGCAGGGTATATTGAAGCTTTCTTT TRBJ1-1 13 . . TRBV18
CASSSFDEQYF TGCGCCAGCAGCTCCTTTGACGAGCAGTACTTC TRBJ2-7 11 . . TRBV5-1
CASSLAGTGNQPQHF TGCGCCAGCAGCTTGGCCGGGACAGGCAATCAGCCCCAGCATTTT TRBJ1-5 15 TRBD1 . TRBV5-1
CAITSGTTPNEQFF TGTGCCATCACCTCCGGGACTACGCCCAATGAGCAGTTCTTC TRBJ2-1 14 TRBD2 . TRBV10-3
CAVGAGNSPLHF TGTGCCGTAGGGGCAGGAAATTCACCCCTCCACTTT TRBJ1-6 12 . once TRBV3-1/TRBV3-2
CASSWESGANVLTF TGTGCCAGCTCCTGGGAGTCTGGGGCCAACGTCCTGACTTTC TRBJ2-6 14 . . TRBV18
CASSELLAGGGDTQYF TGTGCCAGCAGTGAATTACTAGCGGGAGGAGGGGATACGCAGTATTTT TRBJ2-3 16 TRBD2 . TRBV2
CASSQGTGFLFDYGYTF TGTGCCAGCAGCCAAGGGACAGGATTTTTATTCGACTATGGCTACACCTTC TRBJ1-2 17 TRBD1 . TRBV14